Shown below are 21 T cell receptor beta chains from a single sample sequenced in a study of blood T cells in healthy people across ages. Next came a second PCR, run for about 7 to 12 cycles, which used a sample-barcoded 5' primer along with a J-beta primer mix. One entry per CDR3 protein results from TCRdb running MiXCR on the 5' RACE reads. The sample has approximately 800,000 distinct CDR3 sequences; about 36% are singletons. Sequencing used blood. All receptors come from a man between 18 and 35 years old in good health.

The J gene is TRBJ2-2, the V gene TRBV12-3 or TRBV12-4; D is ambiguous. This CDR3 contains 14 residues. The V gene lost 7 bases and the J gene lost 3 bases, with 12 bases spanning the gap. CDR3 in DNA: TGTGCCAGCACCTTCTCCACGGACACCGGGGAGCTGTTTTTT. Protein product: CASTFSTDTGELFF.

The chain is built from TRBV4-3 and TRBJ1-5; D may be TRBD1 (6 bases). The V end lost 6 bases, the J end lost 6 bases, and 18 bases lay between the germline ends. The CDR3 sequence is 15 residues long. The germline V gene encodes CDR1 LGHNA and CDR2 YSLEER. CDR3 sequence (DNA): TGCGCCAGCAGTCGCGCTGTGGGGGCCCTTCAGCCCCAGCATTTT. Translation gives CASSRAVGALQPQHF.

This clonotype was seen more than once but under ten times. CDR3 loop: CASSSGAGTAYGYTF. DNA of the CDR3: TGTGCCAGCAGCTCCGGAGCCGGGACAGCGTATGGCTACACCTTC. The V and J genes are TRBV7-2 and TRBJ1-2, with 7 bases identical to TRBD1. CDR1 is SGHTA and CDR2 is FQGNSA in the germline V gene. V trimming: 4 bases; J trimming: 5 bases; junction bases outside the gene matches: 10. This CDR3 spans 15 amino acids. Complete variable domain (other parts from reference TRBV7-2 and TRBJ1-2): GAGVSQSPSNKVTEKGKDVELRCDPISGHTALYWYRQSLGQGLEFLIYFQGNSAPDKSGLPSDRFSAERTGGSVSTLTIQRTQQEDSAVYLCASSSGAGTAYGYTFGSGTRLTVV.

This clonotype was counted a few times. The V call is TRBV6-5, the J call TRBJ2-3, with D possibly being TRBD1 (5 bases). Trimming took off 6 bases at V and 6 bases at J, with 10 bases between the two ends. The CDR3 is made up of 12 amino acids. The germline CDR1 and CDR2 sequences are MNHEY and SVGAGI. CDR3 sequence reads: CASRTHRDTQYF. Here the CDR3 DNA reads TGTGCCAGCAGGACTCACAGGGATACGCAGTATTTT.

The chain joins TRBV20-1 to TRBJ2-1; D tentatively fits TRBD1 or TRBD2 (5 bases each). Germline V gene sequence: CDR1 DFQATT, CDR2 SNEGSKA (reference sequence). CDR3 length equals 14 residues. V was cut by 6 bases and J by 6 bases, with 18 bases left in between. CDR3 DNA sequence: TGCAGTGCGTCCGGGACCCCCGGCCGCAATGAGCAGTTCTTC. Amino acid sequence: CSASGTPGRNEQFF.

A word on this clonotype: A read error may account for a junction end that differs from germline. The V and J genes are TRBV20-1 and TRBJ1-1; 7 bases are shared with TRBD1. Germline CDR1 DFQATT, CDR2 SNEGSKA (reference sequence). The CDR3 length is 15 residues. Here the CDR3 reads CSAPTYGTVNTGAFF. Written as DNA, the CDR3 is TGCAGTGCGCCAACTTACGGGACAGTGAACACTGGAGCTTTCTTT.

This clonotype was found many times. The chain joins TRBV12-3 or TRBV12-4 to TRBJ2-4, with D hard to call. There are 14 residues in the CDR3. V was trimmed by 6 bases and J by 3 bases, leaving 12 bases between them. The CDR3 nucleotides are TGTGCCAGCAGGACGGCCGGTAACAAAAACATTCAGTACTTC. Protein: CASRTAGNKNIQYF.

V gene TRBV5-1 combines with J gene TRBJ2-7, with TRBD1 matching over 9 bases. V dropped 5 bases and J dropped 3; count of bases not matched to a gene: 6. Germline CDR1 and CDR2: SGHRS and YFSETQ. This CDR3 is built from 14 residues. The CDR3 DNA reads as TGCGCCAGCAGTAGGCTGACAGGGGGCTACGAGCAGTACTTC. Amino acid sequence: CASSRLTGGYEQYF.

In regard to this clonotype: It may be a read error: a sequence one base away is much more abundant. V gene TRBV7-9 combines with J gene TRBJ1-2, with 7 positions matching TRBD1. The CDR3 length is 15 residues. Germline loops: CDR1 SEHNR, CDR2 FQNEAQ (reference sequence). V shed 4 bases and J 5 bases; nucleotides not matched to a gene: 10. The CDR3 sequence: CASSCNGQEMYGYTF. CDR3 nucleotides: TGTGCCAGCAGCTGCAACGGACAGGAGATGTATGGCTACACCTTC.

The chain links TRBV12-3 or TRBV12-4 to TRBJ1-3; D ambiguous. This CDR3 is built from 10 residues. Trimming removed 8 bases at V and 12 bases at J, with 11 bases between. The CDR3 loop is CASGPAHIYF. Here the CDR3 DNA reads TGTGCCAGCGGCCCGGCACACATATATTTT.

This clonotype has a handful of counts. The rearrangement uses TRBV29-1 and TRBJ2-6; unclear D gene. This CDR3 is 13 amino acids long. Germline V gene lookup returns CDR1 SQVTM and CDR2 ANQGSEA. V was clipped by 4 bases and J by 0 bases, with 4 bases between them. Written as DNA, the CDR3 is TGCAGCGTTGTGGGCTCTGGGGCCAACGTCCTGACTTTC. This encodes CSVVGSGANVLTF.

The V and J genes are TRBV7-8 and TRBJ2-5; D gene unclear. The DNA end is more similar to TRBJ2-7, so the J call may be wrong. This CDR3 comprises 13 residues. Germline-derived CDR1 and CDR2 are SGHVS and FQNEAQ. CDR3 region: CASSARLINEQYF. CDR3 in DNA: TGTGCCAGCAGCGCGAGACTTATAAACGAGCAGTACTTC.

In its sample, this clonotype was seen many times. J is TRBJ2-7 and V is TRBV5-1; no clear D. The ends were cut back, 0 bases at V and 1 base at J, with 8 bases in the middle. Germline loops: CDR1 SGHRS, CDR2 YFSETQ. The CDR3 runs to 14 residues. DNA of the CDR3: TGCGCCAGCAGCTTGGACTTCTCTTCCTACGAGCAGTACTTC. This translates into CASSLDFSSYEQYF.

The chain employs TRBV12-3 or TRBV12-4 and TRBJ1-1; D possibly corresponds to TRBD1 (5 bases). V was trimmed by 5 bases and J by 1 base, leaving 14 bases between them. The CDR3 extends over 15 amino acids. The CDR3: CASSPYGGGNTEAFF. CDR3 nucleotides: TGTGCCAGCAGTCCTTATGGGGGGGGGAACACTGAAGCTTTCTTT.

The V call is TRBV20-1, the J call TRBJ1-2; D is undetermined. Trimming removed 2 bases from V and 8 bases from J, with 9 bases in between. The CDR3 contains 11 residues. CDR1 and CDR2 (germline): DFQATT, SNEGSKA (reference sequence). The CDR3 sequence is CSARIGQGYTF. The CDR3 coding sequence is TGCAGTGCTAGAATCGGGCAAGGCTACACCTTC.

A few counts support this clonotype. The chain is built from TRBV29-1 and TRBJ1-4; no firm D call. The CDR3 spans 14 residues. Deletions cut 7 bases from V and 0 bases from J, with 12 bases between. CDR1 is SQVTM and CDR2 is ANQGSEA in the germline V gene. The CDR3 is CSAPDGTTNEKLFF. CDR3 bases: TGCAGCGCCCCGGACGGAACAACTAATGAAAAACTGTTTTTT. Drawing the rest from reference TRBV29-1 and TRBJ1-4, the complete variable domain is SAVISQKPSRDICQRGTSLTIQCQVDSQVTMMFWYRQQPGQSLTLIATANQGSEATYESGFVIDKFPISRPNLTFSTLTVSNMSPEDSSIYLCSAPDGTTNEKLFFGSGTQLSVL.

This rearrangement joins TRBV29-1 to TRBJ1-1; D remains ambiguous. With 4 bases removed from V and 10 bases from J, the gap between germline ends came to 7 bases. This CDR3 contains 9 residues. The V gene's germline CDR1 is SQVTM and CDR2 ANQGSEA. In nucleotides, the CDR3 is TGCAGCGTTGTGCCTGGAGCTTTCTTT. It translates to CSVVPGAFF.

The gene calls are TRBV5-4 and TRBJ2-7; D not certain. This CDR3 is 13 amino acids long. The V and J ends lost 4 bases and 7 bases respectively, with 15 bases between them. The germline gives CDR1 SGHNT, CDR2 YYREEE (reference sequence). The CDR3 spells CASSPSRFGEQYF. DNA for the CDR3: TGTGCCAGCAGCCCGTCCCGTTTCGGAGAGCAGTACTTC.

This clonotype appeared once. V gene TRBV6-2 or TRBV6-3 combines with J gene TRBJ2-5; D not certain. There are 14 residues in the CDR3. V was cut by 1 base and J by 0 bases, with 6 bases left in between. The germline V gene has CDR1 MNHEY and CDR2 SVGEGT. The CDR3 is CASSYFGHQETQYF. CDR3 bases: TGTGCCAGCAGTTACTTCGGACACCAAGAGACCCAGTACTTC.

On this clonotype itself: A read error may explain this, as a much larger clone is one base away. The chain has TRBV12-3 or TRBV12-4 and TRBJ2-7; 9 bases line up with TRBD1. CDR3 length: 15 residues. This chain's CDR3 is CVSSFERWGQGNQYF. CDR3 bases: TGTGTCAGCAGTTTTGAACGGTGGGGACAGGGTAACCAGTACTTC.

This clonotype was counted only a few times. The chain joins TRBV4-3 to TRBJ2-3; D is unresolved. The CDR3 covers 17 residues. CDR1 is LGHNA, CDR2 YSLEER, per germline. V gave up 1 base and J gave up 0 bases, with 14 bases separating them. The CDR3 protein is CASSQGLTERSTDTQYF. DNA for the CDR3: TGCGCCAGCAGCCAAGGCCTAACGGAGAGGAGCACAGATACGCAGTATTTT.